These 28 T cell receptor beta chains share one sample of origin, sequenced in a study of PD-L1 blockade in urothelial cancer. Data came from immunoSEQ multiplex PCR; TCRdb stores just in-frame clones and leaves some out. The sample has roughly 45,000 clones; about 85% are singletons. Source: PBMCs, taken around atezolizumab (anti-PD-L1) treatment. These receptors originate from a man between 60 and 70 years old with urothelial cancer.

The rearrangement joins TRBV4-1 to TRBJ2-7, with TRBD1 matching 8 bases. The germline V gene encodes CDR1 MGHRA and CDR2 YSYEKL. V was pared by 1 base and J by 0 bases, with 11 bases of the junction left unmatched. The CDR3 spans 18 residues. The CDR3 nucleotides read TGCGCCAGCAGCCAAGCTTTGTATAGGACAGGGTCCTCCTACGAGCAGTACTTC. It yields the protein CASSQALYRTGSSYEQYF.

The chain uses TRBV9 and TRBJ2-5; 12 nucleotides match TRBD1. This CDR3 has 15 amino acids. Germline V lookup: CDR1 SGDLS, CDR2 YYNGEE. V lost 2 bases, J lost 4 bases, and 3 bases stayed unmatched. CDR3 bases: TGTGCCAGCAGCGTTGGGACAGGGGGCCGAGAGACCCAGTACTTC. This gives the protein CASSVGTGGRETQYF.

The genes are TRBV11-2 and TRBJ2-2; 11 nucleotides match TRBD2. V trimming: 5 bases; J trimming: 5 bases; junction bases outside the gene matches: 4. Germline CDR1 and CDR2: SGHAT and FQNNGV. The CDR3 length is 15 residues. The CDR3 sequence is CASSPTSGATGELFF. CDR3 bases: TGTGCCAGCAGCCCGACTAGCGGGGCTACCGGGGAGCTGTTTTTT.

V is TRBV9 and J is TRBJ2-1, with 7 bases that match TRBD1. In germline, CDR1 is SGDLS, CDR2 YYNGEE. With 3 bases clipped from V and 9 bases from J, the junction kept 6 bases outside the gene matches. The CDR3 loop spans 13 amino acids. DNA of the CDR3: TGTGCCAGCAGCGCCTTGACAGGGAGTGAGCAGTTCTTC. This gives the protein CASSALTGSEQFF.

The chain is built from TRBV5-1 and TRBJ2-7; 8 nucleotides match TRBD1. The CDR3 is 14 residues long. Trimming took 6 bases from V and 5 from J; bases not matched to a gene: 10. Germline loops: CDR1 SGHRS, CDR2 YFSETQ. CDR3 nucleotides: TGCGCCAGCAACAAGGACAGGGCGGAAAACGAGCAGTACTTC. It is translated as CASNKDRAENEQYF.

V and J are TRBV6-1 and TRBJ2-1; 7 nucleotides match TRBD1. J was trimmed by 2 bases and V by 7 bases; bases with no gene match: 5. CDR3 size: 14 residues. CDR1 is MNHNS and CDR2 is SASEGT in the germline V gene. Written as DNA, the CDR3 is TGTGCCAGCACGGGGACAGTGGCCTACAATGAGCAGTTCTTC. Amino acid sequence: CASTGTVAYNEQFF.

J is TRBJ2-1 and V is TRBV1; the D call in the table, TRBD2, was not verified against the DNA. TRBV1 is assigned pseudogene status. There are 17 residues in the CDR3. CDR3 sequence reads: CTSSQDLGLAGLNEQFF. Written as DNA, the CDR3 is TGCACCAGCAGCCAAGATCTGGGACTAGCGGGGTTAAATGAGCAGTTCTTC.

Comments on this clone: The junction shows a germline mismatch at one end, possibly a read error. V gene TRBV7-7 combines with J gene TRBJ1-4; 7 bases map to TRBD1. CDR1 SSHAT and CDR2 FNYEAQ come from the germline V gene (reference sequence). CDR3 length: 14 amino acids. The CDR3 bases are TGTGCTAGCAGCTTAGAGGGGGCAGGGGGAAAACTGTTTTTT. This encodes CASSLEGAGGKLFF.

The chain carries TRBV5-1 and TRBJ2-5; 12 bases agree with TRBD2. With V trimmed by 0 bases and J by 4 bases, 4 bases remained unmatched. Germline CDR1 SGHRS, CDR2 YFSETQ. This CDR3 comprises 16 residues. CDR3 sequence: CASSLGLAGARETQYF. The CDR3 DNA sequence: TGCGCCAGCAGCTTGGGACTAGCGGGGGCCCGAGAGACCCAGTACTTC. Complete variable domain (other parts from reference TRBV5-1 and TRBJ2-5): KAGVTQTPRYLIKTRGQQVTLSCSPISGHRSVSWYQQTPGQGLQFLFEYFSETQRNKGNFPGRFSGRQFSNSRSEMNVSTLELGDSALYLCASSLGLAGARETQYFGPGTRLLVL.

This chain uses TRBV7-2 with TRBJ1-1; 9 bases fit TRBD1. CDR1 is SGHTA, CDR2 FQGNSA, per germline. The length of the CDR3 is 16 residues. V gave up 1 base and J gave up 11 bases; unmatched junction bases: 14. For the CDR3, the DNA is TGTGCCAGCAGCTTAGGAGGGGCGACAGGGGGACGAGGTGCTTTCTTT. This codes for CASSLGGATGGRGAFF.

The chain is built from TRBV5-1 and TRBJ2-3, with D uncertain. The CDR3 contains 12 residues. Germline V lookup: CDR1 SGHRS, CDR2 YFSETQ. V was shortened by 4 bases and J by 2 bases, with 5 bases between the two germline ends. The CDR3 DNA reads TGCGCCAGCAGCACTAACACAGATACGCAGTATTTT. This gives the protein CASSTNTDTQYF.

This rearrangement joins TRBV27 to TRBJ2-1; 7 nucleotides line up with TRBD2. The CDR3 has 14 amino acids. CDR1 is MNHEY, CDR2 SMNVEV, per germline (reference sequence). V lost 5 bases and J lost 0; bases outside the gene matches: 1. CDR3 nucleotides: TGTGCCAGCAGTCGGACTAGCTCCTACAATGAGCAGTTCTTC. Translation: CASSRTSSYNEQFF.

J is TRBJ2-3 and V is TRBV5-4; the D gene is possibly TRBD2 (6 bases). Trimming stripped 2 bases from V and 0 bases from J, with 10 bases between. Per germline, CDR1 SGHNT and CDR2 YYREEE (reference sequence). The CDR3 extends over 15 amino acids. CDR3: CASSFDGGSTDTQYF. The DNA of the CDR3 is TGTGCCAGCAGCTTTGACGGGGGAAGCACAGATACGCAGTATTTT.

The chain combines TRBV7-9 with TRBJ2-1; maybe TRBD1 (6 bases). Trimming stripped 5 bases from V and 9 bases from J, with 11 bases between. This CDR3 is built from 12 residues. The V gene's germline CDR1 is SEHNR and CDR2 FQNEAQ (reference sequence). DNA for the CDR3: TGTGCCAGCAGCATGGGGGCGGGTGAGCAGTTCTTC. Amino acid sequence: CASSMGAGEQFF.

CDR3 DNA: TGTGCCAGCAGTGAAAGGGGTTATAGCAATCAGCCCCAGCATTTT. Its translation: CASSERGYSNQPQHF. The gene calls are TRBV6-1 and TRBJ1-5; maybe TRBD1 (5 bases). V shed 2 bases and J shed 0 bases, with 8 bases lying between them. Looked up from germline, CDR1 is MNHNS and CDR2 is SASEGT. The CDR3 is 15 amino acids.

The chain has TRBV14 and TRBJ1-1; TRBD1 aligns across 7 bases. CDR3 length equals 11 residues. V was clipped by 8 bases and J by 7 bases; unmatched bases: 4. Looked up from germline, CDR1 is SGHDN and CDR2 is FVKESK. CDR3 nucleotides: TGTGCCAGCGGGACAGCCATTGAAGCTTTCTTT. This codes for CASGTAIEAFF.

This rearrangement joins TRBV19 to TRBJ2-3, with a weak D call TRBD1 (5 bases). This CDR3 spans 12 amino acids. The V and J ends lost 7 bases and 8 bases respectively, with 13 bases between them. Germline CDR1 is LNHDA and CDR2 is SQIVND (reference sequence). The CDR3, as DNA: TGTGCCAGTAACCCAGGGTCTAGTACGCAGTATTTT. It translates to CASNPGSSTQYF.

This chain joins TRBV2 and TRBJ1-4; D is perhaps TRBD1 (5 bases). The CDR3 has 13 amino acids. Germline V lookup: CDR1 SNHLY, CDR2 FYNNEI. Trimming stripped 8 bases from V and 10 bases from J, with 17 bases between. CDR3 protein: CASQTELAVKLFF. The CDR3 DNA reads as TGTGCCAGCCAGACAGAACTTGCGGTAAAACTGTTTTTT.

This chain links TRBV5-5 with TRBJ2-5, with D possibly TRBD1 on 5 matching bases. There are 13 residues in the CDR3. Looked up from germline, CDR1 is SGHKS and CDR2 is YYEKEE (reference sequence). The V and J ends lost 5 bases and 9 bases respectively, with 17 bases between them. CDR3 residues: CASSEVQGGSQYF. CDR3 bases: TGTGCCAGCAGTGAGGTTCAGGGCGGATCCCAGTACTTC.

V gene TRBV15 combines with J gene TRBJ1-2; TRBD1 matches 7 bases. CDR1 LNHNV and CDR2 YYDKDF come from the germline V gene (reference sequence). J gave up 3 bases and V 5 bases, and 9 bases lay outside the gene matches. This CDR3 region has 15 residues. The CDR3 DNA follows: TGTGCCACCAGCCCAGACAGGGAATATTACTATGGCTACACCTTC. Translation gives CATSPDREYYYGYTF.

This clone was picked up one time. This chain uses TRBV6-5 with TRBJ1-1, with D possibly being TRBD1 (6 bases). CDR1 and CDR2 (germline): MNHEY, SVGAGI. This CDR3 has 15 residues. Deletions cut 2 bases from V and 0 bases from J, with 10 bases between. The CDR3 loop reads CASSYGDILNTEAFF. CDR3 in DNA: TGTGCCAGCAGTTACGGGGACATTTTGAACACTGAAGCTTTCTTT.

This chain links TRBV5-4 with TRBJ2-2; possibly TRBD2 for D (7 bases). The CDR3 is made up of 15 amino acids. CDR1 is SGHNT and CDR2 is YYREEE in the germline V gene (reference sequence). The V gene lost 3 bases and the J gene lost 6 bases, with 15 bases spanning the gap. The CDR3 region has the DNA TGTGCCAGCAGCTCAGCTGGGGGGGGGCCCGGGGAGCTGTTTTTT. Its protein is CASSSAGGGPGELFF.

The rearrangement joins TRBV2 to TRBJ2-7; 9 bases agree with TRBD1. After removal of 9 bases from V and 7 bases from J, the junction contained 10 bases not matched to a gene. Germline CDR1 is SNHLY and CDR2 is FYNNEI. The CDR3 has 13 amino acids. The CDR3 DNA is TGTGCCAGTGATGCGGGACAGGGTACGGAGCAGTACTTC. Translation gives CASDAGQGTEQYF.

The chain uses TRBV5-6 and TRBJ2-5; 7 bases align to TRBD2. This CDR3 has 14 amino acids. V lost 2 bases, J lost 5 bases, and 6 bases stayed unmatched. In germline, CDR1 is SGHDT, CDR2 YYEEEE. This CDR3 is CASSLPGLMETQYF. The CDR3 DNA reads TGTGCCAGCAGCTTACCGGGACTAATGGAGACCCAGTACTTC.

This chain links TRBV6-1 with TRBJ1-2; D gene ambiguous. The CDR3 runs to 12 residues. Germline V gene lookup returns CDR1 MNHNS and CDR2 SASEGT. The V gene lost 2 bases and the J gene lost 12 bases, with 13 bases spanning the gap. CDR3 sequence: CASSELLNRDTF. The CDR3, as DNA: TGTGCCAGCAGTGAACTTCTCAACCGGGACACCTTC.

This rearrangement joins TRBV7-2 to TRBJ2-1; 10 nucleotides agree with TRBD2. V lost 4 bases to trimming and J lost 6 bases; unmatched junction nucleotides: 9. This CDR3 has 16 residues. The germline V gene has CDR1 SGHTA and CDR2 FQGNSA. CDR3 sequence reads: CASSSKAGGLANEQFF. The DNA for the CDR3 is TGTGCCAGCAGCTCAAAAGCGGGGGGGCTGGCCAATGAGCAGTTCTTC.

Only a few counts were recorded for this clone. The chain employs TRBV29-1 and TRBJ1-1; 9 nucleotides agree with TRBD1. V lost 6 bases to trimming and J lost 1 base; unmatched junction nucleotides: 3. Per the germline V gene, CDR1 is SQVTM and CDR2 is ANQGSEA. The CDR3 sequence is 13 residues long. The CDR3 spells CSVETGGNTEAFF. The DNA for the CDR3 is TGCAGCGTAGAGACAGGGGGGAACACTGAAGCTTTCTTT.

The gene calls are TRBV6-9 and TRBJ2-6; D might be TRBD1 (6 bases). V lost 7 bases and J 3 bases, leaving 19 bases between the germline ends. This CDR3 region has 17 residues. The germline V gene has CDR1 MNHGY and CDR2 SVAAGI. The CDR3 sequence is CASNTDRPLGGANVLTF. The CDR3 DNA is TGTGCCAGCAACACCGACAGGCCTTTGGGTGGGGCCAACGTCCTGACTTTC.